Listed below are T cell receptor beta chains from one sample, sequenced in a study of blood T cell repertoires in COVID-19. This table comes from immunoSEQ multiplex PCR, and its TCRdb copy is limited to in-frame clones, with some not included. Seen here are a few hundred thousand clones, about 88% observed once, and the top ten hold 0.98%. Sequenced input: peripheral blood. Receptors originate from a middle-aged man with acute or convalescent COVID-19. Each CDR3 is given with its conserved first and last residue. D genes are given only for firm matches. Rows may omit the clone size; those that give it use once, few, many or a size class.

v_call,clone_size,d_call,j_call,cdr3_aa,cdr3_nt
TRBV30,NA,NA,TRBJ1-3,CAWTPEMGLSSGNTIYF,TGTGCCTGGACCCCTGAGATGGGGCTAAGCTCTGGAAACACCATATATTTT
TRBV23-1,NA,NA,TRBJ1-2,CASSPMGANYNYGYTF,TGCGCCAGCAGTCCAATGGGGGCCAATTATAACTATGGCTACACCTTC
TRBV6-5,NA,TRBD2,TRBJ2-2,CASSSAGGLAGELFF,TGTGCCAGCAGTTCTGCGGGGGGGCTCGCCGGGGAGCTGTTTTTT
TRBV7-3,few,TRBD2,TRBJ2-1,CASSLRLAGGNEQFF,TGTGCCAGCAGCTTACGACTAGCGGGGGGGAATGAGCAGTTCTTC
TRBV2,once,TRBD1,TRBJ2-2,CASHRDSNTGELFF,TGTGCCAGCCATAGGGACAGTAACACCGGGGAGCTGTTTTTT
TRBV6-5,NA,NA,TRBJ1-6,CASSREPYNSPLHF,TGTGCCAGCTCCCGGGAACCCTATAATTCACCCCTCCACTTT
TRBV18,NA,TRBD1,TRBJ1-6,CASSPATGGSPLHF,TGTGCCAGCTCCCCCGCGACAGGGGGTTCACCCCTCCACTTT
TRBV6-5,NA,NA,TRBJ1-5,CASRTDQFRQPQHF,TGTGCCAGCAGGACAGATCAGTTCCGGCAGCCCCAGCATTTT
TRBV5-1,once,TRBD1,TRBJ1-4,CASSLGSGGNEKLFF,TGCGCCAGCAGCTTGGGCTCAGGGGGTAATGAAAAACTGTTTTTT
TRBV5-1,NA,TRBD1,TRBJ1-3,CASSVGTGGYSGNTIYF,TGCGCCAGCAGCGTAGGGACAGGGGGTTACTCTGGAAACACCATATATTTT
TRBV4-1,NA,TRBD1,TRBJ1-1,CASSQSPTDRSIRGFF,TGCGCCAGCAGCCAAAGCCCAACGGACAGGTCGATACGTGGCTTCTTT
TRBV9,NA,NA,TRBJ1-5,CALPAQHF,TGTGCCCTCCCCGCCCAGCATTTT
TRBV6-1,NA,NA,TRBJ2-7,CASTLDNSYEQYF,TGTGCCAGCACCCTGGACAACTCCTACGAGCAGTACTTC
TRBV5-6,NA,TRBD1,TRBJ2-7,CASSPGTGGQKQYF,TGTGCCAGCAGTCCTGGGACAGGAGGTCAGAAGCAGTACTTC